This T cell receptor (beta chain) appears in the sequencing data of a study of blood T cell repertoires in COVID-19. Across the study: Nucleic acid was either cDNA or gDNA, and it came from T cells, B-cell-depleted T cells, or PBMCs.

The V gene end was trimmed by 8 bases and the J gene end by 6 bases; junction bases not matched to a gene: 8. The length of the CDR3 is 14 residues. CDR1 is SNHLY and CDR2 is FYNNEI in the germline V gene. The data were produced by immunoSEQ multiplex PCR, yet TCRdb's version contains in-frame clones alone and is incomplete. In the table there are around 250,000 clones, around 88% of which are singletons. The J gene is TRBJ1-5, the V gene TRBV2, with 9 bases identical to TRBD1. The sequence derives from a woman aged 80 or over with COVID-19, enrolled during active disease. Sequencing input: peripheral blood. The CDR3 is CASGKQGAGQPQHF. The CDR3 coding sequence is TGTGCCAGCGGGAAACAGGGGGCCGGTCAGCCCCAGCATTTT.